These 19 T cell receptor beta chains came from one sample sequenced in a study of blood T cell repertoires in COVID-19 (dated by TCRdb to about 2020). Library preparation employed the immunoSEQ multiplex PCR assay. The source is immuneACCESS, and TCRdb retained only in-frame sequences with V and J called. Part of the clones is not carried over; for the studies checked, unresolved V genes explain less than half of this, and the remainder is unexplained. In this sample the table shows about 300,000 clones, under 90% of which occur a single time. The leading ten clones occupy about 2% of the sample. Sequencing used peripheral blood. The receptors were gathered from a woman in her twenties or thirties with COVID-19, enrolled during active disease.

The chain uses TRBV12-3 or TRBV12-4 and TRBJ1-5, with D perhaps matching TRBD1 (5 bases). The CDR3 consists of 13 residues. V dropped 2 bases and J dropped 5 bases, with 7 bases sitting between them. Written as DNA, the CDR3 is TGTGCCAGCAGTTTATCGGGGGATCAGCCCCAGCATTTT. Translated: CASSLSGDQPQHF.

This sequence joins TRBV2 and TRBJ2-5; D possibly corresponds to TRBD1 (5 bases). This CDR3 spans 13 amino acids. V lost 6 bases to trimming and J lost 2 bases, with 10 bases between them. The germline gives CDR1 SNHLY, CDR2 FYNNEI. The CDR3 loop reads CASRADRQETQYF. CDR3 bases: TGTGCCAGCAGGGCCGACAGACAAGAGACCCAGTACTTC.

DNA of the CDR3: TGTGCCAGCAGCTTAGATTATCAGGGAGGGGAGACCCAGTACTTC. Its translation: CASSLDYQGGETQYF. This rearrangement joins TRBV7-9 to TRBJ2-5, with TRBD2 matching 7 bases. There are 15 residues in the CDR3. Losses at the gene ends were 1 base for V and 5 bases for J; bases not matched to a gene: 7. CDR1 SEHNR and CDR2 FQNEAQ come from the germline V gene (reference sequence).

The chain recombines TRBV7-3 with TRBJ1-2; 10 bases agree with TRBD1. With V trimmed by 3 bases and J by 4 bases, 5 bases remained unmatched. Germline values: CDR1 SGHTA, CDR2 FQGTGA. The CDR3 totals 15 residues. Written as DNA, the CDR3 is TGTGCCAGCAGCTTGACAGGGGGCGAGATCTATGGCTACACCTTC. As protein: CASSLTGGEIYGYTF.

The rearrangement joins TRBV11-2 to TRBJ1-2; 8 bases are shared with TRBD1. From germline, CDR1 is SGHAT and CDR2 FQNNGV. With 2 bases clipped from V and 10 bases from J, the junction kept 6 bases outside the gene matches. CDR3 length equals 13 residues. CDR3 sequence (DNA): TGTGCCAGCAGCTTACTCAGGACAGGGACCTACACCTTC. It codes for CASSLLRTGTYTF.

CDR3 DNA: TGTGCCCCCAGGGGTTTGACCGGGGAGCTGTTTTTT. The encoded protein is CAPRGLTGELFF. The V call is TRBV7-9, the J call TRBJ2-2; possibly TRBD1 for D (6 bases). Looked up from germline, CDR1 is SEHNR and CDR2 is FQNEAQ (reference sequence). Between the trimmed V and J ends, which lost 11 bases and 5 bases, there was a span of 12 bases. The CDR3 length is 12 residues. Together with reference TRBV7-9 and TRBJ2-2, the CDR3 gives the full variable domain: DTGVSQNPRHKITKRGQNVTFRCDPISEHNRLYWYRQTLGQGPEFLTYFQNEAQLEKSRLLSDRFSAERPKGSFSTLEIQRTEQGDSAMYLCAPRGLTGELFFGEGSRLTVL.

The chain employs TRBV7-9 and TRBJ1-2; a weak D match, TRBD1 (5 bases). Deletions cut 1 base from V and 6 bases from J, with 9 bases between. The CDR3 is 13 amino acids. Germline CDR1 and CDR2: SEHNR and FQNEAQ (reference sequence). DNA for the CDR3: TGTGCCAGCAGCTTAGGGCCGGGGGATGGCTACACCTTC. Translated, it gives CASSLGPGDGYTF.

The J gene is TRBJ1-1, the V gene TRBV12-5; possible D gene TRBD1, 5 bases. V lost 7 bases and J lost 5, with 11 bases in between. In germline, CDR1 is LGHNT, CDR2 FRNRAP. The CDR3 is 12 amino acids. CDR3 nucleotide sequence: TGTGCTAGTGCCCTGGGGGGTACTGAAGCTTTCTTT. Translated: CASALGGTEAFF.

The chain recombines TRBV5-1 with TRBJ1-3; no clear D gene. The V gene's germline CDR1 is SGHRS and CDR2 YFSETQ. V lost 0 bases and J 0 bases, leaving 7 bases between the germline ends. There are 15 residues in the CDR3. The CDR3 nucleotides are TGCGCCAGCAGCTTGGGGTTGGCCTCTGGAAACACCATATATTTT. This encodes CASSLGLASGNTIYF. The full variable domain, completed using reference TRBV5-1 and TRBJ1-3, is KAGVTQTPRYLIKTRGQQVTLSCSPISGHRSVSWYQQTPGQGLQFLFEYFSETQRNKGNFPGRFSGRQFSNSRSEMNVSTLELGDSALYLCASSLGLASGNTIYFGEGSWLTVV.

The chain has TRBV18 and TRBJ1-1; no firm D call. Trimming removed 2 bases at V and 4 bases at J, with 11 bases between. The CDR3 covers 14 residues. Germline CDR1 KGHSH, CDR2 LQKENI. In DNA form, the CDR3 reads TGTGCCAGCTCACCAGAGGGTTCAGGCACTGAAGCTTTCTTT. This gives the protein CASSPEGSGTEAFF. The full variable domain, in which reference TRBV18 and TRBJ1-1 provide the parts outside the CDR3, is NAGVMQNPRHLVRRRGQEARLRCSPMKGHSHVYWYRQLPEEGLKFMVYLQKENIIDESGMPKERFSAEFPKEGPSILRIQQVVRGDSAAYFCASSPEGSGTEAFFGQGTRLTVV.

V usage is TRBV28 and J usage is TRBJ2-3; the D gene is possibly TRBD1 (5 bases). Trimming pared 8 bases from V and 1 base from J, leaving 13 bases between. This CDR3 region has 14 residues. Germline V gene lookup returns CDR1 MDHEN and CDR2 SYDVKM. The CDR3: CASRDRRGTDTQYF. The CDR3, as DNA: TGTGCCAGCCGCGACAGACGAGGCACAGATACGCAGTATTTT.

The J gene is TRBJ1-2, the V gene TRBV7-9, with D uncertain. The CDR3 loop spans 16 amino acids. Germline CDR1 reads SEHNR; CDR2 reads FQNEAQ (reference sequence). Trimming removed 5 bases at V and 3 bases at J, with 19 bases between. CDR3 loop: CASSADVFLEDYGYTF. The CDR3 DNA sequence: TGTGCCAGCAGCGCCGACGTGTTCTTGGAGGACTATGGCTACACCTTC.

V is TRBV10-3 and J is TRBJ2-5; 11 bases are shared with TRBD2. CDR3 size: 16 residues. The J segment lost 2 bases and the V segment lost 11 bases, leaving 13 bases of the junction unmatched. Per the germline V gene, CDR1 is ENHRY and CDR2 is SYGVKD. CDR3 protein: CAVRSGGASGQETQYF. In DNA form, the CDR3 reads TGTGCCGTCCGTAGCGGGGGGGCCTCAGGGCAAGAGACCCAGTACTTC.

V and J are TRBV19 and TRBJ2-4, with D unresolved. The CDR3 spans 12 residues. Germline V gene lookup returns CDR1 LNHDA and CDR2 SQIVND (reference sequence). Trimming shortened V by 7 bases and J by 0 bases, and 4 bases separated the two germline ends. CDR3 sequence (DNA): TGTGCCAGTAACGGAGCCAAAAACATTCAGTACTTC. Translated: CASNGAKNIQYF.

The chain combines TRBV12-3 or TRBV12-4 with TRBJ2-3; tentative D call: TRBD2 (5 bases). CDR3 length equals 12 residues. V gave up 8 bases and J gave up 8 bases, with 14 bases separating them. CDR3 amino acids: CASVSLGGTQYF. CDR3 DNA sequence: TGTGCCAGCGTATCGTTAGGAGGTACGCAGTATTTT.

The V call is TRBV11-3, the J call TRBJ2-2, with D unresolved. The CDR3 extends over 12 amino acids. Germline values: CDR1 SGHNT, CDR2 YENEEA. Between the trimmed V and J ends, which lost 4 bases and 6 bases, there was a span of 6 bases. The CDR3 nucleotides read TGTGCCAGCAGCTCCCTTTCCGGGGAGCTGTTTTTT. Protein product: CASSSLSGELFF.

The V gene is TRBV6-4, the J gene TRBJ2-3, with 9 bases fitting TRBD2. Germline CDR1 and CDR2: MRHNA and SNTAGT. The CDR3 totals 15 residues. The V and J ends lost 0 bases and 6 bases, in that order; junction bases with no gene match: 4. The CDR3, as DNA: TGTGCCAGCAGTGACTCCGCGGGGGGGCCGGATACGCAGTATTTT. Protein: CASSDSAGGPDTQYF.

This clone was seen only once. The chain uses TRBV2 and TRBJ2-7, with 7 bases fitting TRBD2. This CDR3 has 17 residues. V lost 5 bases and J lost 0; bases outside the gene matches: 13. Germline V lookup: CDR1 SNHLY, CDR2 FYNNEI. In DNA form, the CDR3 reads TGTGCCAGCAGTAGAAATGGGGGGGACGGAAGCTCCTACGAGCAGTACTTC. Its translation is CASSRNGGDGSSYEQYF. The complete variable domain, with remaining parts taken from reference TRBV2 and TRBJ2-7, reads EPEVTQTPSHQVTQMGQEVILRCVPISNHLYFYWYRQILGQKVEFLVSFYNNEISEKSEIFDDQFSVERPDGSNFTLKIRSTKLEDSAMYFCASSRNGGDGSSYEQYFGPGTRLTVT.

V gene TRBV4-2 combines with J gene TRBJ1-3; D gene uncertain. This CDR3 region has 16 residues. Germline assignment: CDR1 LGHNA and CDR2 YNFKEQ. V dropped 1 base and J dropped 4 bases, with 14 bases sitting between them. The CDR3 reads CASSQVADTRGNTIYF. DNA of the CDR3: TGTGCCAGCAGCCAAGTCGCGGATACTCGGGGAAACACCATATATTTT.